This note documents a single TCR beta chain sequence. Its target is unknown. This record belongs to a study of long-term antiretroviral therapy in people with HIV. Study background: Specimens dating back about a decade before the 2015 immediate-ART recommendation are the oldest included. Study-level points and caveats: Although diversity increased after ART, it remained lower than in transplant donor controls.

At the survey level, the v3.0 immunoSEQ assay was run. Sequencing used immunoSEQ multiplex PCR; TCRdb keeps in-frame clones, though not all of them. The table includes about 43,000 clones, approximately 86% detected once. The germline V gene encodes CDR1 PRHDT and CDR2 FYEKMQ (reference sequence). The CDR3 extends over 16 amino acids. V lost 4 bases to trimming and J lost 0 bases, with 15 bases between them. This chain connects TRBV13 to TRBJ1-2; maybe TRBD1 (6 bases). This TCR came from a woman in her fifties or sixties with HIV. The specimen comprised unsorted PBMCs, sampled 0.1 years before starting antiretroviral therapy. CDR3 amino acids: CASSSQGQGANYGYTF. CDR3 in DNA: TGTGCCAGCAGCTCCCAGGGGCAGGGAGCTAACTATGGCTACACCTTC.